These T cell receptor beta chains were read from a single sample in a study of read filtering for tumor transcriptome and immune sequencing. Using its own MiXCR run on the reads, TCRdb lists one record per CDR3 protein. The table has tens of thousands of distinct CDR3 sequences, roughly 18% seen once; the top ten hold approximately 15%. Sequencing was performed on a population of CD138-negative cells sorted from bone marrow. Every receptor here comes from a donor at least 40 years old with multiple myeloma. The conserved cysteine and the conserved F or W are not part of the CDR3 here. Fields, in order: CDR3 length, clone size, V gene, J gene, CDR3 protein. Where a row states a size, it is once, few, many or the class of an expanded clone; other rows omit it.

CDR3 length: 9; clone size: many; V gene: TRBV29-1; J gene: TRBJ2-7; CDR3 protein: SARQLDEQY
CDR3 length: 13; clone size: many; V gene: TRBV7-2; J gene: TRBJ2-5; CDR3 protein: ASSRTGRGQETQY
CDR3 length: 12; clone size: many; V gene: TRBV5-1; J gene: TRBJ2-7; CDR3 protein: ASSLAAGVSEQY
CDR3 length: 10; clone size: many; V gene: TRBV6-6; J gene: TRBJ2-7; CDR3 protein: ASSNRRGEQY
CDR3 length: 10; clone size: many; V gene: TRBV20-1; J gene: TRBJ1-4; CDR3 protein: SAPRGSEKLF
CDR3 length: 14; clone size: many; V gene: TRBV4-1; J gene: TRBJ2-1; CDR3 protein: ASSQEGAGGYNEQF
CDR3 length: 17; clone size: many; V gene: TRBV7-2; J gene: TRBJ2-7; CDR3 protein: ASSPWAWASGRETHEQY
CDR3 length: 12; clone size: many; V gene: TRBV12-3/TRBV12-4; J gene: TRBJ1-4; CDR3 protein: ASSRDRLIGKLF
CDR3 length: 10; clone size: .; V gene: TRBV6-1; J gene: TRBJ2-5; CDR3 protein: ASSEDGETQY
CDR3 length: 12; clone size: many; V gene: TRBV5-1; J gene: TRBJ2-2; CDR3 protein: ASSFGDHRGELF
CDR3 length: 14; clone size: .; V gene: TRBV11-2; J gene: TRBJ2-3; CDR3 protein: ASSLGLAEVADTQY
CDR3 length: 12; clone size: many; V gene: TRBV29-1; J gene: TRBJ1-1; CDR3 protein: SVAAGTGNTEAF
CDR3 length: 14; clone size: many; V gene: TRBV6-5; J gene: TRBJ2-5; CDR3 protein: ASSLRDRGPGETQY
CDR3 length: 13; clone size: many; V gene: TRBV7-9; J gene: TRBJ2-1; CDR3 protein: ASSLGTGVLNEQF
CDR3 length: 12; clone size: many; V gene: TRBV5-4; J gene: TRBJ2-3; CDR3 protein: ASSEAGVADTQY
CDR3 length: 12; clone size: many; V gene: TRBV14; J gene: TRBJ2-2; CDR3 protein: ASSQELVTGELF
CDR3 length: 12; clone size: many; V gene: TRBV6-2/TRBV6-3; J gene: TRBJ2-2; CDR3 protein: ASRGSWNTGELF
CDR3 length: 14; clone size: once; V gene: TRBV11-2; J gene: TRBJ2-5; CDR3 protein: ATSTLRGEIQETQY
CDR3 length: 15; clone size: many; V gene: TRBV4-1; J gene: TRBJ2-2; CDR3 protein: ASSYGGGQGGTGELF
CDR3 length: 12; clone size: many; V gene: TRBV19; J gene: TRBJ2-5; CDR3 protein: ASSIRGSRETQY
CDR3 length: 14; clone size: few; V gene: TRBV18; J gene: TRBJ1-2; CDR3 protein: ASSTILGRSNYGYT
CDR3 length: 12; clone size: .; V gene: TRBV29-1; J gene: TRBJ2-7; CDR3 protein: SVRGGQPSGEQY
CDR3 length: 14; clone size: many; V gene: TRBV9; J gene: TRBJ2-1; CDR3 protein: ASTDPRAGDGNEQF
CDR3 length: 13; clone size: many; V gene: TRBV24-1; J gene: TRBJ2-1; CDR3 protein: ATSGGSPVYNEQF
CDR3 length: 15; clone size: .; V gene: TRBV7-2; J gene: TRBJ2-1; CDR3 protein: ASSLGPGTPLYNEQS